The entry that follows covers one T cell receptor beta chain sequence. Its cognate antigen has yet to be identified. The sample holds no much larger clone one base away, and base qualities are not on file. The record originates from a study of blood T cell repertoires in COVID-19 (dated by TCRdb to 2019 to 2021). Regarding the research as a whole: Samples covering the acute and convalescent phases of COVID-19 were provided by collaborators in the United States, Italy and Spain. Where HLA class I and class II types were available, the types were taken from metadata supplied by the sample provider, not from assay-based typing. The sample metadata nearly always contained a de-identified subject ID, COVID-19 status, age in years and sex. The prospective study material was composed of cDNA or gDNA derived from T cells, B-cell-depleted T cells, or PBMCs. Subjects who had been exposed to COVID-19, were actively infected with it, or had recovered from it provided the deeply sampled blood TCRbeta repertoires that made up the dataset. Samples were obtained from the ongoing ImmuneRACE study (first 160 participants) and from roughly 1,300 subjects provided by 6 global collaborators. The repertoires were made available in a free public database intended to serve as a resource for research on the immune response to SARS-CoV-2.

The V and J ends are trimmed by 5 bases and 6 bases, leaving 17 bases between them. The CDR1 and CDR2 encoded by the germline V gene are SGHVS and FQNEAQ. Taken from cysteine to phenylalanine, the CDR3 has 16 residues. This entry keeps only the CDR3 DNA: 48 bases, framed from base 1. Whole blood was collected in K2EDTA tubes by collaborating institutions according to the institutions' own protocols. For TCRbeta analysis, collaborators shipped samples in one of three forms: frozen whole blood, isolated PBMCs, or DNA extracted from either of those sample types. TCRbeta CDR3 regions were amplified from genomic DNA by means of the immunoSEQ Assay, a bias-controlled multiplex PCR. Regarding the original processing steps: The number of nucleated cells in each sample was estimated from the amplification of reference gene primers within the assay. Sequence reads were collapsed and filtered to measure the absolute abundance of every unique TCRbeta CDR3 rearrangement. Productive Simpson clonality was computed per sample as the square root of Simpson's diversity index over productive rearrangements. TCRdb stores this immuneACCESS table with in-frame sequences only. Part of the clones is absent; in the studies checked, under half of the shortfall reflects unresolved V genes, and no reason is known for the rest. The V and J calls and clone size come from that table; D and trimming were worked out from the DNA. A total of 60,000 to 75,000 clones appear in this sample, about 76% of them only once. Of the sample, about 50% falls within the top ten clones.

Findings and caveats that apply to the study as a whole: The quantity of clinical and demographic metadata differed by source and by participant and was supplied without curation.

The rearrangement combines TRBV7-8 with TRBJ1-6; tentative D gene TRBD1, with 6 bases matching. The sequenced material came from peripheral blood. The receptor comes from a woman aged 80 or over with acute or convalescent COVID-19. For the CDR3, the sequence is CASSPQGQTSNSPLHF. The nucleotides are TGTGCCAGCAGCCCCCAAGGACAGACTTCTAATTCACCCCTCCACTTT.